This T cell receptor (beta chain) was observed in a study of control samples from healthy donors and cancer patients. V lost 4 bases and J lost 6, with 22 bases in between. The length of the CDR3 is 16 residues. The germline CDR1 and CDR2 sequences are SGHDT and YYEEEE. Generated by immunoSEQ multiplex PCR, the TCRdb table keeps only in-frame clones and is missing some. The data contain around 150,000 clones, roughly 90% of them singletons. The receptor was derived from a man aged 25 to 40 in good health. This sequence joins TRBV5-6 and TRBJ1-1; D possibly corresponds to TRBD1 (5 bases). The sequenced sample consisted of blood. CDR3 loop: CASSMDDHQGWAEAFF. DNA of the CDR3: TGTGCCAGCAGCATGGACGACCACCAGGGCTGGGCTGAAGCTTTCTTT.